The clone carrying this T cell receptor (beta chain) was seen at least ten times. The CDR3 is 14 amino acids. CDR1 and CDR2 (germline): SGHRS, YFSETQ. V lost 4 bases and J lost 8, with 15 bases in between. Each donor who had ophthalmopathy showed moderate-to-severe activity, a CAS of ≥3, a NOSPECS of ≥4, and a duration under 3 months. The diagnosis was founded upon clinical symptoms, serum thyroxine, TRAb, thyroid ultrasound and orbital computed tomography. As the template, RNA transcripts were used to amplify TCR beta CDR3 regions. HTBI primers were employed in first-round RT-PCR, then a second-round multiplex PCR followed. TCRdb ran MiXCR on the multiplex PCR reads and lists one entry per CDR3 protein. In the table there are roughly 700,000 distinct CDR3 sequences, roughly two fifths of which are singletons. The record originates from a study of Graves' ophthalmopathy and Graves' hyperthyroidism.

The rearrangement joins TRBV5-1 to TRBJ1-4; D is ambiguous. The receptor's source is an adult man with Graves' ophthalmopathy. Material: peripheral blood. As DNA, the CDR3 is TGCGCCAGCAGCCCCACGGAACAGTTGGAAAAACTGTTTTTT. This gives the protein CASSPTEQLEKLFF.